Listed below are T cell receptor beta chains from one sample, sequenced in a study of T cell repertoires in cytomegalovirus infection. TCRdb analysed the reads with MiXCR anew, one entry per CDR3 protein. The table includes about 260,000 distinct CDR3 sequences, about an eighth detected once. What was sequenced was PBMCs. The receptors derive from a human donor in good health (CMV status not recorded). Some clones in this sample may be carry-over from other donors' samples. The CDR3 runs from the conserved cysteine through the conserved F or W. A D gene is named only where the DNA matches it firmly. Clone size, where shown, is once, few, many, or a class for clones that have expanded.

>TRBD1|many|TRBJ2-7|TRBV6-1
CASSFRQGTLLPGEQYF
TGTGCCAGCAGTTTTCGACAGGGGACACTCCTACCGGGCGAGCAGTACTTC
>TRBD2|-|TRBJ2-7|TRBV6-1
CASSELAGASYEQYF
TGTGCCAGCAGTGAACTAGCGGGGGCCTCCTACGAGCAGTACTTC
>TRBD2|-|TRBJ2-1|TRBV5-1
CASSPLAESYNEQFF
TGCGCCAGCAGCCCTCTAGCGGAGTCCTACAATGAGCAGTTCTTC
>TRBD2|few|TRBJ2-3|TRBV24-1
CATSDPGLAGELYTQYF
TGTGCCACCAGCGATCCGGGACTAGCGGGAGAACTATATACGCAGTATTTT
>TRBD2|many|TRBJ2-7|TRBV7-9
CASSEGDPLAGASTYEQYF
TGTGCCAGCAGTGAGGGGGATCCACTAGCGGGAGCTTCTACCTACGAGCAGTACTTC
>TRBD1|many|TRBJ1-1|TRBV20-1
CSAGQGATEAFF
TGCAGTGCTGGACAGGGGGCCACTGAAGCTTTCTTT
>TRBD1|many|TRBJ2-7|TRBV15
CATSSAGTGVNEQYF
TGTGCCACCAGCAGCGCCGGGACAGGGGTCAACGAGCAGTACTTC
>-|-|TRBJ1-1|TRBV20-1
CSARGDTNTEAFF
TGCAGTGCTAGAGGGGACACGAACACTGAAGCTTTCTTT
>TRBD1|few|TRBJ2-2|TRBV10-3
CAISHWALGQGADTGELFF
TGTGCCATCAGTCACTGGGCCCTAGGACAGGGGGCTGACACCGGGGAGCTGTTTTTT
>-|-|TRBJ2-1|TRBV20-1
CSARPPGSRRNEQFF
TGCAGTGCTAGACCCCCGGGCTCGAGGCGCAATGAGCAGTTCTTC
>TRBD1|few|TRBJ1-2|TRBV28
CASSTGGQEYGYTF
TGTGCCAGCAGTACAGGGGGACAGGAGTATGGCTACACCTTC
>-|-|TRBJ1-2|TRBV7-9
CASSQGHGTYTF
TGTGCCAGCAGTCAGGGTCACGGGACATACACCTTC
>-|-|TRBJ1-4|TRBV29-1
CSATGPTNEKLFF
TGCAGCGCCACAGGGCCGACTAATGAAAAACTGTTTTTT
>TRBD2|few|TRBJ2-1|TRBV12-3/TRBV12-4
CASSSSAGGANEQFF
TGTGCCAGCAGTTCATCAGCGGGGGGGGCTAACGAGCAGTTCTTC
>TRBD1|few|TRBJ1-2|TRBV15
CATSTRTGRRGYTF
TGTGCCACCAGCACCAGGACAGGGCGGCGTGGCTACACCTTC
>-|few|TRBJ2-1|TRBV5-1
CASSFLPGNEQFF
TGCGCCAGCAGCTTCTTACCGGGAAATGAGCAGTTCTTC
>-|-|TRBJ1-1|TRBV5-1
CASSLSKNTEAFF
TGCGCCAGCAGCCTAAGTAAGAACACTGAAGCTTTCTTT
>-|many|TRBJ1-2|TRBV12-3/TRBV12-4
CASWGYGYTF
TGTGCCAGTTGGGGCTATGGCTACACCTTC
>TRBD1|many|TRBJ2-6|TRBV3-1
CASSASDRGLKGANVLTF
TGTGCCAGCTCGGCCTCAGACAGGGGTCTTAAGGGGGCCAACGTCCTGACTTTC
>-|many|TRBJ2-1|TRBV12-3/TRBV12-4
CATEMGGKEQFF
TGTGCCACCGAAATGGGGGGAAAGGAGCAGTTCTTC
>-|many|TRBJ2-7|TRBV7-2
CASSLADLESYEQYF
TGTGCCAGCAGCTTGGCCGACTTGGAGTCCTACGAGCAGTACTTC
>TRBD2|many|TRBJ2-7|TRBV28
CASNFGTSGPSYEQYF
TGTGCCAGCAATTTCGGGACTAGCGGGCCCTCCTACGAGCAGTACTTC
>TRBD1|many|TRBJ1-1|TRBV4-2
CASKAGGVLSEAFF
TGTGCCAGCAAAGCAGGGGGCGTCTTATCTGAAGCTTTCTTT
>-|many|TRBJ1-2|TRBV11-1
CASSLKRSVPGDNYGYTF
TGTGCCAGCAGCTTAAAACGGAGCGTGCCCGGGGATAACTATGGCTACACCTTC
>-|few|TRBJ1-5|TRBV10-3
CAIGSGNQPQHF
TGTGCCATCGGGTCGGGTAATCAGCCCCAGCATTTT
>-|many|TRBJ2-6|TRBV5-1
CASSFPGSSGANVLTF
TGCGCCAGCAGCTTTCCGGGAAGCTCTGGGGCCAACGTCCTGACTTTC
>-|few|TRBJ2-5|TRBV2
CASNEGLETQYF
TGTGCCAGCAACGAGGGGCTAGAGACCCAGTACTTC
>TRBD2|many|TRBJ2-1|TRBV14
CASSPGLAMSYNEQFF
TGTGCCAGCAGCCCCGGACTAGCGATGTCCTACAATGAGCAGTTCTTC
>TRBD2|many|TRBJ2-3|TRBV7-2
CASSFILRGTDTQYF
TGTGCCAGCAGCTTCATCCTGCGGGGGACAGATACGCAGTATTTT
>TRBD2|-|TRBJ2-5|TRBV5-6
CASSLPSGTSAVGGETQYF
TGTGCCAGCAGCTTGCCGAGTGGGACTAGCGCCGTTGGAGGAGAGACCCAGTACTTC
>-|many|TRBJ2-1|TRBV20-1
CSARTATYNEQFF
TGCAGTGCTCGGACGGCCACCTACAATGAGCAGTTCTTC
>TRBD2|-|TRBJ2-3|TRBV12-3/TRBV12-4
CASKTSGRSDTQYF
TGTGCCAGCAAAACTAGCGGGAGGTCAGATACGCAGTATTTT
>TRBD1|many|TRBJ1-1|TRBV7-8
CASSWGQGGTEAFF
TGTGCCAGCAGCTGGGGACAGGGGGGCACTGAAGCTTTCTTT
>-|many|TRBJ2-7|TRBV7-9
CASSLNRAGSYSEQYF
TGTGCCAGCAGCTTAAACAGGGCAGGTTCCTATTCCGAGCAGTACTTC
>-|many|TRBJ2-7|TRBV11-2
CASRLSSSYEQYF
TGTGCCAGCAGACTTTCCAGCTCCTACGAGCAGTACTTC